The clone carrying this TCR beta chain has only a few counts. Antigen specificity is unknown. The data stem from a study of T cell repertoires in cytomegalovirus infection. Study as a whole: The authors relied on CMV epitopes, both recently identified HLA-C-restricted and well-studied HLA-B-restricted. Through public TCR beta signatures, both CMV infection and matching HLA type were indicated. General study findings and limits: Using cumulative public TCR beta family frequency, the authors identified those who carried CMV together with the relevant HLA.

With 2 bases removed from V and 0 bases from J, the gap between germline ends came to 18 bases. Germline V gene data show CDR1 as SGHRS and CDR2 as YFSETQ. The CDR3 contains 18 residues. TCRdb re-derived calls from the reads in MiXCR, one entry per CDR3 protein. The sample has roughly 990,000 distinct CDR3 sequences, roughly 30% seen once. The V and J genes are TRBV5-1 and TRBJ2-1; D could derive from TRBD1 or TRBD2 (5 bases each). The sequencing used cultured CD8+ T cells from PBMCs, collected from culture after CMV antigen stimulation. This clonotype was sampled from a human donor in good health (CMV status not recorded). Some clones in this sample may be carry-over from other donors' samples. CDR3 region: CASSLHNSPGSSYNEQFF. The CDR3 DNA follows: TGCGCCAGCAGCTTACACAACAGCCCAGGGAGCTCCTACAATGAGCAGTTCTTC.